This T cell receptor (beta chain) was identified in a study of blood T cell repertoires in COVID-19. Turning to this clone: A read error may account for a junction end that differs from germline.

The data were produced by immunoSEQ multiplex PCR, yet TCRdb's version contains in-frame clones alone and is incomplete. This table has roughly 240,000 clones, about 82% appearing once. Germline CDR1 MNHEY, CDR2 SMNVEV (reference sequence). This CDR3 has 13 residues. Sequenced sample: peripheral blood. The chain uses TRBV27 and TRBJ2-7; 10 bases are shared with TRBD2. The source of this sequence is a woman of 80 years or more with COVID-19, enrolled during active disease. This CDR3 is CASSFRNLAGEIF. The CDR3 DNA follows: TGTGCCAGCAGTTTCCGAAACCTAGCGGGGGAGATATTC.